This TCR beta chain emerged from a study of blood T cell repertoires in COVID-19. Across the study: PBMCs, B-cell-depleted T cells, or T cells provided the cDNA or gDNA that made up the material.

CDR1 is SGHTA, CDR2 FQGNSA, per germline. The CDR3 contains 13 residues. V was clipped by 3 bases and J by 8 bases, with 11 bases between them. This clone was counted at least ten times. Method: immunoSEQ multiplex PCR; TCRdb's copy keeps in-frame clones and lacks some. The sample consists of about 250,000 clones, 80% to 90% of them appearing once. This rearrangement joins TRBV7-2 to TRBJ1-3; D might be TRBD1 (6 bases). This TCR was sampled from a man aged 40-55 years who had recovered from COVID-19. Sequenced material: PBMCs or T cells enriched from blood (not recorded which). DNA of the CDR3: TGTGCCAGCAGCTTGGGGACATCCGACACCATATATTTT. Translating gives CASSLGTSDTIYF.